A single sample is the source of the 24 T cell receptor beta chains below, sequenced in a study of OX40 agonist ivuxolimab in advanced cancers. Assay: immunoSEQ multiplex PCR; the TCRdb copy retains only in-frame clones and omits some. The data show tens of thousands of clones, approximately 86% seen once. The material sequenced was CD4+ or CD8+ T cells sorted from blood, taken in a trial of the OX40 agonist ivuxolimab. These TCRs come from an adult with an advanced solid tumor such as melanoma, head and neck, liver or kidney cancer.

The chain joins TRBV6-6 to TRBJ1-1; no reliable D call. V was cut by 0 bases and J by 1 base, with 6 bases left in between. The CDR3 loop spans 14 amino acids. Germline CDR1 and CDR2: MNHNY and SVGAGI (reference sequence). The CDR3 spells CASSYSPGNTEAFF. Here the CDR3 DNA reads TGTGCCAGCAGTTACTCTCCAGGGAACACTGAAGCTTTCTTT.

The chain uses TRBV5-1 and TRBJ1-1; D is ambiguous. The V gene's germline CDR1 is SGHRS and CDR2 YFSETQ. The CDR3 spans 13 residues. Trimming left V 0 bases short and J 5 bases short, with 8 bases between. The CDR3 spells CASSLGRVTEAFF. Written as DNA, the CDR3 is TGCGCCAGCAGCTTGGGAAGGGTGACTGAAGCTTTCTTT.

The V gene is TRBV6-1, the J gene TRBJ1-1; D ambiguous. Per germline, CDR1 MNHNS and CDR2 SASEGT. The CDR3 has 12 amino acids. V lost 6 bases and J lost 5, with 10 bases in between. The CDR3 DNA reads as TGTGCCAGCAGCCCCCCAGCTACTGAAGCTTTCTTT. Translation: CASSPPATEAFF.

V is TRBV9 and J is TRBJ2-7, with 7 bases aligning to TRBD2. Germline V lookup: CDR1 SGDLS, CDR2 YYNGEE. The length of the CDR3 is 16 residues. Trimming took 1 base from V and 4 from J; bases not matched to a gene: 11. CDR3: CASSVSPSGSRYEQYF. CDR3 coding DNA: TGTGCCAGCAGCGTATCCCCTAGCGGCAGCCGTTACGAGCAGTACTTC.

This clone was found once. The rearrangement joins TRBV4-1 to TRBJ1-2; the D gene is possibly TRBD1 (6 bases). Looked up from germline, CDR1 is MGHRA and CDR2 is YSYEKL. CDR3 length: 14 amino acids. Trimming took off 0 bases at V and 5 bases at J, with 10 bases between the two ends. The CDR3 DNA reads TGCGCCAGCAGCCAAGAAGGTCAGGGGTATGGCTACACCTTC. This sequence encodes CASSQEGQGYGYTF.

This chain connects TRBV7-2 to TRBJ1-2, with 7 bases matching TRBD1. Germline CDR1 is SGHTA and CDR2 is FQGNSA. V lost 5 bases and J lost 3; bases outside the gene matches: 12. The CDR3 totals 16 residues. CDR3 sequence: CASSQDQGVGDYGYTF. The DNA of the CDR3 is TGTGCCAGCAGCCAAGATCAGGGGGTGGGGGACTATGGCTACACCTTC.

The rearrangement joins TRBV29-1 to TRBJ1-2; D perhaps matches TRBD1 (5 bases). V lost 4 bases, J lost 6 bases, and 15 bases lay in between. CDR3 length: 13 amino acids. Looked up from germline, CDR1 is SQVTM and CDR2 is ANQGSEA. The CDR3 reads CSVGQDTADGYTF. CDR3 in DNA: TGCAGCGTTGGGCAGGACACAGCCGATGGCTACACCTTC. The variable domain in full, completed from reference TRBV29-1 and TRBJ1-2, reads SAVISQKPSRDICQRGTSLTIQCQVDSQVTMMFWYRQQPGQSLTLIATANQGSEATYESGFVIDKFPISRPNLTFSTLTVSNMSPEDSSIYLCSVGQDTADGYTFGSGTRLTVV.

The rearrangement links TRBV27 to TRBJ2-3, with 11 bases fitting TRBD2. Germline V gives CDR1 MNHEY, CDR2 SMNVEV (reference sequence). The CDR3 is 16 residues long. After removal of 3 bases from V and 4 bases from J, the junction contained 6 bases not matched to a gene. CDR3 loop: CASSLRLAGRADTQYF. In DNA, the CDR3 is TGTGCCAGCAGTTTGAGACTAGCGGGGCGGGCAGATACGCAGTATTTT.

The rearrangement links TRBV6-6 to TRBJ1-2; no clear D gene. In germline, CDR1 is MNHNY, CDR2 SVGAGI (reference sequence). Trimming removed 6 bases at V and 4 bases at J, with 15 bases between. The CDR3 loop spans 14 amino acids. Here the CDR3 DNA reads TGTGCCAGCAGGACCGCCCCTTCATTCTATGGCTACACCTTC. This codes for CASRTAPSFYGYTF.

The chain carries TRBV7-9 and TRBJ2-5, with D uncertain. Germline lookup yields CDR1 SEHNR and CDR2 FQNEAQ (reference sequence). The V gene lost 5 bases and the J gene lost 2 bases, with 6 bases spanning the gap. The CDR3 has 12 residues. The CDR3 is CASSPPQETQYF. Here the CDR3 DNA reads TGTGCCAGCAGCCCCCCTCAAGAGACCCAGTACTTC.

This sequence joins TRBV30 and TRBJ2-5, with 9 bases matching TRBD2. J gave up 11 bases and V 0 bases, and 13 bases lay outside the gene matches. Germline CDR1 reads GTSNPN; CDR2 reads SVGIG (reference sequence). The CDR3 has 15 residues. Here the CDR3 DNA reads TGTGCCTGGAGTGTACCGGGCGGGAGGGCCGGGGAGCAGTACTTC. Translated, it gives CAWSVPGGRAGEQYF.

The gene calls are TRBV11-2 and TRBJ2-2, with D hard to call. CDR1 is SGHAT, CDR2 FQNNGV, per germline. The ends were cut back, 5 bases at V and 7 bases at J, with 5 bases in the middle. There are 11 residues in the CDR3. CDR3 nucleotide sequence: TGTGCCAGCAGCCCGTACGGGGAGCTGTTTTTT. It translates to CASSPYGELFF.

V is TRBV30 and J is TRBJ1-4; possible D gene TRBD1, 5 bases. From germline, CDR1 is GTSNPN and CDR2 SVGIG (reference sequence). CDR3 length: 18 residues. V was trimmed by 3 bases and J by 0 bases, leaving 20 bases between them. CDR3 residues: CAWRGGHPLRATNEKLFF. Here the CDR3 DNA reads TGTGCCTGGAGGGGAGGACACCCTCTAAGGGCAACTAATGAAAAACTGTTTTTT.

V usage is TRBV6-6 and J usage is TRBJ1-2, with D tentatively TRBD1 (5 bases). V was pared by 6 bases and J by 5 bases, with 13 bases between. Germline loops: CDR1 MNHNY, CDR2 SVGAGI (reference sequence). The CDR3 has 13 amino acids. CDR3 in DNA: TGTGCCAGCAGGCAAGCAGGGCATTATGGCTACACCTTC. It translates to CASRQAGHYGYTF.

The CDR3: CASSFLRKDSGELFF. The CDR3 region has the DNA TGCGCCAGCAGCTTCTTAAGGAAGGACTCCGGGGAGCTGTTTTTT. The V and J genes are TRBV5-1 and TRBJ2-2, with D possibly being TRBD2 (5 bases). The CDR3 runs 15 residues. Germline CDR1 and CDR2: SGHRS and YFSETQ. V gave up 2 bases and J gave up 6 bases, with 14 bases separating them.

The chain links TRBV6-1 to TRBJ1-5; 7 nucleotides match TRBD1. The germline CDR1 and CDR2 sequences are MNHNS and SASEGT. This CDR3 comprises 15 residues. Trimming took 2 bases from V and 5 from J; bases not matched to a gene: 6. The CDR3 region is CASSEWGTVYQPQHF. In nucleotides, the CDR3 is TGTGCCAGCAGTGAATGGGGGACAGTCTATCAGCCCCAGCATTTT.

The rearrangement joins TRBV27 to TRBJ1-2; 7 nucleotides line up with TRBD1. J was trimmed by 0 bases and V by 7 bases; bases with no gene match: 8. The CDR3 extends over 15 amino acids. Germline V gives CDR1 MNHEY, CDR2 SMNVEV (reference sequence). Written as DNA, the CDR3 is TGTGCCAGCACGGCAGGGGGGAGAACTAACTATGGCTACACCTTC. Translating it yields CASTAGGRTNYGYTF.

J is TRBJ2-3 and V is TRBV27; D unclear. CDR1 and CDR2 from the germline V gene are MNHEY and SMNVEV (reference sequence). The CDR3 covers 14 residues. The V end was cut by 4 bases, the J end by 1 base, with 9 bases between. The CDR3 reads CASSYQTGTDTQYF. In DNA form, the CDR3 reads TGTGCCAGCAGTTACCAAACTGGCACAGATACGCAGTATTTT.

The rearrangement links TRBV5-1 to TRBJ2-7; D is perhaps TRBD1 (5 bases). Germline V lookup: CDR1 SGHRS, CDR2 YFSETQ. V shed 1 base and J shed 3 bases, with 8 bases lying between them. CDR3 length: 13 amino acids. The CDR3 is CASSLRTSYEQYF. The CDR3 DNA reads as TGCGCCAGCAGCTTGAGGACAAGCTACGAGCAGTACTTC.

The chain employs TRBV4-3 and TRBJ2-6; no firm D call. V lost 4 bases and J lost 2, with 9 bases in between. The CDR3 consists of 15 residues. In germline, CDR1 is LGHNA, CDR2 YSLEER. CDR3 sequence (DNA): TGCGCCAGCAGCCTCTCGGCTACTGGGGCCAACGTCCTGACTTTC. It translates to CASSLSATGANVLTF.

The gene calls are TRBV4-1 and TRBJ2-5; 9 bases map to TRBD1. V shed 4 bases, J shed 5 bases, and the junction held 8 bases outside the gene matches. CDR1 and CDR2 (germline): MGHRA, YSYEKL. This CDR3 is built from 15 residues. This CDR3 is CASSPGQGRRETQYF. The CDR3 nucleotides are TGCGCCAGCAGCCCGGGACAGGGTAGGAGGGAGACCCAGTACTTC.

This rearrangement joins TRBV6-6 to TRBJ1-1; D not resolved. V was pared by 1 base and J by 1 base, with 10 bases between. The germline CDR1 and CDR2 sequences are MNHNY and SVGAGI (reference sequence). The CDR3 runs to 15 residues. CDR3 coding DNA: TGTGCCAGCAGTTACTTAGGTCTGGCGAACACTGAAGCTTTCTTT. Protein product: CASSYLGLANTEAFF.

The chain has TRBV4-1 and TRBJ1-2; 8 bases align to TRBD1. Germline V gene data show CDR1 as MGHRA and CDR2 as YSYEKL. Trimming cost V 4 bases and J 8 bases; bases outside gene matches: 12. CDR3 length: 15 amino acids. As DNA, the CDR3 is TGCGCCAGCAGCCGTTCTGGACAGGGACTGGACGGCTACACCTTC. Protein: CASSRSGQGLDGYTF.

A remark on this clone: Other nucleotide sequences in the sample specify the same CDR3. This chain joins TRBV5-5 and TRBJ1-2, with D possibly being TRBD1 (5 bases). The CDR3 sequence is 14 residues long. Trimming cost V 0 bases and J 2 bases, with 8 bases left between them. CDR1 is SGHKS, CDR2 YYEKEE, per germline (reference sequence). DNA of the CDR3: TGTGCCAGCAGCTTGGGTGGGGCCAACTATGGCTACACCTTC. Its translation: CASSLGGANYGYTF.